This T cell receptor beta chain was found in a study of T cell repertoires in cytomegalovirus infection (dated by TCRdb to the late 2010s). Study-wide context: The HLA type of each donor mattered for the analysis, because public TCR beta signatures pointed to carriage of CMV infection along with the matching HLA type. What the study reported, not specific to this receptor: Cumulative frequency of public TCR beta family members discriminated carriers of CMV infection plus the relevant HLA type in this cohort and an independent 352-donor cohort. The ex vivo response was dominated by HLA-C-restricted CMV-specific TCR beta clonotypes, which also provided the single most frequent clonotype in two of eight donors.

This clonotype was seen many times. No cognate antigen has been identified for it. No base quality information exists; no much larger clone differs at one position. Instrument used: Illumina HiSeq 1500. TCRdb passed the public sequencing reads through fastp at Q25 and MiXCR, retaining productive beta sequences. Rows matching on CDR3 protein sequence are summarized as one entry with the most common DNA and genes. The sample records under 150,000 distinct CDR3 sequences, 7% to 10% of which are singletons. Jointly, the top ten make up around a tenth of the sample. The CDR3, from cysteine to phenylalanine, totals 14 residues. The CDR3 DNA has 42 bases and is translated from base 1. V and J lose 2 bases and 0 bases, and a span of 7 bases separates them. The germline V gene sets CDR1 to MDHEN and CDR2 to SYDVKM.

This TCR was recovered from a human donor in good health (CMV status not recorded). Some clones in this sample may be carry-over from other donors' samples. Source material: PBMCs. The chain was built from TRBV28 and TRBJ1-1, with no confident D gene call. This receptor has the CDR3 CASSLIVMNTEAFF. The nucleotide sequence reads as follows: TGTGCCAGCAGTTTAATAGTCATGAACACTGAAGCTTTCTTT.